What follows are 20 T cell receptor beta chains derived from one specimen sequenced in a study of blood T cell repertoires in COVID-19. Measured with immunoSEQ multiplex PCR; TCRdb has only the in-frame clones, and not every one. The sample has 50,000 to 65,000 clones; about nine tenths are singletons. The material sequenced was peripheral blood. These receptors all stem from a man aged 50-60 years with active COVID-19.

The table lists this clone with a few counts. V gene TRBV10-1 combines with J gene TRBJ1-6; TRBD1 is a possible D gene (6 bases). Trimming pared 6 bases from V and 7 bases from J, leaving 10 bases between. Looked up from germline, CDR1 is WNHNN and CDR2 is SYGVQD (reference sequence). This CDR3 is 13 amino acids long. This CDR3 reads CASSTGRNSPLHF. The CDR3 DNA follows: TGCGCCAGCAGCACAGGGAGAAATTCACCCCTCCACTTT.

V usage is TRBV11-3 and J usage is TRBJ2-7, with D tentatively TRBD1 (5 bases). This CDR3 has 15 residues. The germline V gene encodes CDR1 SGHNT and CDR2 YENEEA. Trimming stripped 6 bases from V and 0 bases from J, with 15 bases between. The CDR3 loop reads CASRETERSSYEQYF. CDR3 coding DNA: TGTGCCAGCAGAGAGACAGAAAGAAGCTCCTACGAGCAGTACTTC.

The rearrangement links TRBV7-8 to TRBJ1-2, with D possibly being TRBD1 (5 bases). The V end was cut by 5 bases, the J end by 7 bases, with 20 bases between. Germline V CDR1 and CDR2: SGHVS, FQNEAQ. This CDR3 spans 15 amino acids. The CDR3 coding sequence is TGTGCCAGCAGCCCTCTTTCCGGGGGACGAGCTGGCTACACCTTC. It translates to CASSPLSGGRAGYTF.

This clone was counted once. V is TRBV18 and J is TRBJ2-3; D is ambiguous. Germline V lookup: CDR1 KGHSH, CDR2 LQKENI. The CDR3 runs to 16 residues. With 1 base removed from V and 4 bases from J, the gap between germline ends came to 15 bases. This CDR3 is CASSPRAVTQADTQYF. For the CDR3, the DNA is TGTGCCAGCTCACCACGTGCTGTCACTCAGGCAGATACGCAGTATTTT.

V and J are TRBV3-1 (or the pseudogene TRBV3-2) and TRBJ2-7; 12 bases line up with TRBD2. J lost 9 bases, V lost 5 bases, and 11 bases had no gene match. The CDR3 contains 15 residues. Germline V lookup: CDR1 LGHDT, CDR2 YNNKEL (reference sequence). CDR3 region: CASSTRLAGAGGQYF. CDR3 bases: TGTGCCAGCAGCACCAGACTAGCGGGGGCCGGGGGGCAGTACTTC.

This chain connects TRBV12-5 to TRBJ2-7, with D perhaps TRBD1 (5 bases). The CDR3 totals 17 residues. CDR1 is LGHNT, CDR2 FRNRAP, per germline. The V end lost 0 bases, the J end lost 0 bases, and 15 bases lay between the germline ends. CDR3 region: CASGLVLGQGASYEQYF. The DNA of the CDR3 is TGTGCTAGTGGTTTGGTACTCGGTCAGGGTGCCTCCTACGAGCAGTACTTC.

V gene TRBV30 combines with J gene TRBJ1-6, with TRBD1 matching 10 bases. The V segment lost 4 bases and the J segment 11 bases; nucleotides outside the gene matches: 5. CDR1 and CDR2 (germline): GTSNPN, SVGIG (reference sequence). The CDR3 runs 13 residues. CDR3 protein: CAWTGQGRTPLHF. The CDR3, as DNA: TGTGCCTGGACGGGACAGGGGAGGACACCCCTCCACTTT. Full variable domain (missing parts from reference TRBV30 and TRBJ1-6): SQTIHQWPATLVQPVGSPLSLECTVEGTSNPNLYWYRQAAGRGLQLLFYSVGIGQISSEVPQNLSASRPQDRQFILSSKKLLLSDSGFYLCAWTGQGRTPLHFGNGTRLTVT.

The J gene is TRBJ2-1, the V gene TRBV4-3; perhaps TRBD2 as D (7 bases). V was pared by 0 bases and J by 4 bases, with 13 bases between. The CDR3 covers 16 residues. CDR1 is LGHNA and CDR2 is YSLEER in the germline V gene. The CDR3 is CASSQEGGTPYNEQFF. CDR3 nucleotide sequence: TGCGCCAGCAGCCAAGAGGGGGGGACACCATACAATGAGCAGTTCTTC.

The J gene is TRBJ1-1, the V gene TRBV30, with a possible D match to TRBD1 (5 bases). The germline V and J ends were trimmed by 1 base and 0 bases, with 9 bases remaining between them. The CDR3 has 14 amino acids. The V gene's germline CDR1 is GTSNPN and CDR2 SVGIG (reference sequence). The DNA of the CDR3 is TGTGCCTGGAGTGATGGGGCTTTGAACACTGAAGCTTTCTTT. Protein product: CAWSDGALNTEAFF.

The V call is TRBV11-2, the J call TRBJ2-5; a possible D gene is TRBD2 (5 bases). Trimming cost V 6 bases and J 4 bases, with 15 bases left between them. The CDR3 is 14 residues long. The V gene's germline CDR1 is SGHAT and CDR2 FQNNGV. The CDR3 spells CASRPIVGAETQYF. In DNA, the CDR3 is TGTGCCAGCAGGCCCATTGTGGGAGCAGAGACCCAGTACTTC. The full variable domain, completed using reference TRBV11-2 and TRBJ2-5, is EAGVAQSPRYKIIEKRQSVAFWCNPISGHATLYWYQQILGQGPKLLIQFQNNGVVDDSQLPKDRFSAERLKGVDSTLKIQPAKLEDSAVYLCASRPIVGAETQYFGPGTRLLVL.

This chain connects TRBV25-1 to TRBJ2-7; tentatively, D is TRBD1 (6 bases). Germline V CDR1 and CDR2: MGHDK, SYGVNS. The CDR3 has 15 amino acids. Trimming removed 2 bases at V and 3 bases at J, with 14 bases between. In DNA, the CDR3 is TGTGCCAGCAGTGAAAGTTTGGGGACATACTACGAGCAGTACTTC. This translates into CASSESLGTYYEQYF.

The V gene is TRBV7-9, the J gene TRBJ2-3; 15 bases line up with TRBD2. Unmatched junction bases numbered 5, after V lost 8 bases and J lost 8 bases. CDR3 length: 14 amino acids. The germline V gene encodes CDR1 SEHNR and CDR2 FQNEAQ (reference sequence). CDR3 in DNA: TGTGCCAGCTGGACTAGCGGGAGGGGGAGTACGCAGTATTTT. This gives the protein CASWTSGRGSTQYF.

This clone was seen just once. The V call is TRBV4-2, the J call TRBJ2-5, with 10 bases matching TRBD2. The J segment lost 0 bases and the V segment lost 0 bases, leaving 1 base of the junction unmatched. The germline CDR1 and CDR2 sequences are LGHNA and YNFKEQ. There are 16 residues in the CDR3. The CDR3 reads CASSQELAGYQETQYF. The CDR3 DNA sequence: TGTGCCAGCAGCCAAGAACTAGCGGGGTACCAAGAGACCCAGTACTTC.

The V and J genes are TRBV19 and TRBJ2-5, with D unresolved. The V gene's germline CDR1 is LNHDA and CDR2 SQIVND (reference sequence). V was trimmed by 9 bases and J by 1 base, leaving 9 bases between them. The CDR3 is made up of 12 amino acids. DNA of the CDR3: TGTGCCAGCGGGTGGCCCCAAGAGACCCAGTACTTC. Its translation: CASGWPQETQYF.

The chain is built from TRBV5-1 and TRBJ1-6, with 7 bases that match TRBD1. The CDR3 runs 17 residues. Losses at the gene ends were 4 bases for V and 1 base for J; bases not matched to a gene: 8. Germline V gene data show CDR1 as SGHRS and CDR2 as YFSETQ. The CDR3 nucleotides read TGCGCCAGCAGCAGAAGACAGGGTAGTTCCTATAATTCACCCCTCCACTTT. Translating it yields CASSRRQGSSYNSPLHF.

The V and J genes are TRBV6-1 and TRBJ2-7, with TRBD2 identical over 8 bases. V trimming: 3 bases; J trimming: 2 bases; junction bases outside the gene matches: 15. This CDR3 has 18 amino acids. Germline values: CDR1 MNHNS, CDR2 SASEGT. The CDR3 protein is CASSEDWRERGTAYEQYF. In nucleotides, the CDR3 is TGTGCCAGCAGTGAGGACTGGCGAGAGCGGGGGACCGCCTACGAGCAGTACTTC.

The rearrangement uses TRBV28 and TRBJ2-3; no definite D call. The V end lost 1 base, the J end lost 6 bases, and 8 bases lay between the germline ends. The CDR3 has 13 amino acids. Germline CDR1 is MDHEN and CDR2 is SYDVKM. The DNA for the CDR3 is TGTGCCAGCAGTTTATCGGGTGGGGATACGCAGTATTTT. Its protein is CASSLSGGDTQYF.

The V gene is TRBV6-5, the J gene TRBJ2-7, with 7 positions matching TRBD1. The length of the CDR3 is 13 residues. Germline V gene sequence: CDR1 MNHEY, CDR2 SVGAGI. With V trimmed by 5 bases and J by 3 bases, 4 bases remained unmatched. CDR3 nucleotides: TGTGCCAGCAGTATGACAGGGAGCTACGAGCAGTACTTC. It is translated as CASSMTGSYEQYF.

The V call is TRBV2, the J call TRBJ2-7, with no clear D. CDR1 and CDR2 (germline): SNHLY, FYNNEI. With 7 bases removed from V and 0 bases from J, the gap between germline ends came to 13 bases. This CDR3 contains 14 residues. The CDR3 bases are TGTGCCAGCAAACGAGAGGAAAGCTCCTACGAGCAGTACTTC. Translated: CASKREESSYEQYF.

The CDR3 loop is CASRVTYSTDTQYF. DNA of the CDR3: TGTGCCAGCAGGGTGACATATAGCACAGATACGCAGTATTTT. V is TRBV6-5 and J is TRBJ2-3; D gene ambiguous. Germline V gene lookup returns CDR1 MNHEY and CDR2 SVGAGI. This CDR3 has 14 residues. V was clipped by 6 bases and J by 0 bases, with 10 bases between them.